This entry lists 10 T cell receptor beta chains sequenced from one sample in a study of blood T cell repertoires in COVID-19. This table comes from immunoSEQ multiplex PCR, and its TCRdb copy is limited to in-frame clones, with some not included. The sample holds around 130,000 clones, around three quarters seen once. Input material: peripheral blood. All receptors derive from a man in his forties or fifties with acute or convalescent COVID-19.

In DNA form, the CDR3 reads TGTGCCAGCAGGGTTGGGACAGCGCAATCCCTCCACTTT. Protein sequence: CASRVGTAQSLHF. The V and J genes are TRBV2 and TRBJ1-6; 7 bases agree with TRBD1. The CDR3 spans 13 residues. Germline trimming cut 6 bases from V and 14 bases from J; bases unmatched to any gene: 10. The germline V gene has CDR1 SNHLY and CDR2 FYNNEI.

The chain combines TRBV2 with TRBJ1-1, with 11 bases identical to TRBD1. This CDR3 comprises 14 residues. Germline CDR1 reads SNHLY; CDR2 reads FYNNEI. Trimming at V came to 11 bases and at J to 6 bases, leaving 11 bases not matched to a gene. The CDR3 spells CAVPRDRGAAEAFF. CDR3 nucleotide sequence: TGTGCCGTTCCCCGGGACAGGGGGGCCGCTGAAGCTTTCTTT.

In this sample, this clone turned up a few times. The chain recombines TRBV3-1 (or the pseudogene TRBV3-2) with TRBJ1-1; D possibly corresponds to TRBD1 (6 bases). The CDR3 has 14 residues. Germline CDR1 reads LGHDT; CDR2 reads YNNKEL (reference sequence). Trimming removed 0 bases from V and 7 bases from J, with 12 bases in between. CDR3 in DNA: TGTGCCAGCAGCCAAGATTCTTCAGGGGATGAAGCTTTCTTT. This translates into CASSQDSSGDEAFF.

This clone has ten or more counts. The rearrangement uses TRBV6-5 and TRBJ1-2; possibly TRBD1 for D (5 bases). This CDR3 has 14 residues. Trimming removed 6 bases from V and 4 bases from J, with 15 bases in between. Germline V gene data show CDR1 as MNHEY and CDR2 as SVGAGI. In DNA, the CDR3 is TGTGCCAGCAGCCCGGGGGAGGCCAGCTATGGCTACACCTTC. It is translated as CASSPGEASYGYTF.

The J gene is TRBJ1-4, the V gene TRBV2; the D gene is possibly TRBD1 (5 bases). CDR3 length: 15 residues. Trimming took 2 bases from V and 0 from J, leaving 7 bases between them. Germline CDR1 SNHLY, CDR2 FYNNEI. CDR3 sequence (DNA): TGTGCCAGCAGTGAAACGGGGGCAACTAATGAAAAACTGTTTTTT. This encodes CASSETGATNEKLFF.

This clone was detected only once. The DNA of the CDR3 is TGTGCCAGAGTTGCGAGGCCTGGCTCTGGAAACACCATATATTTT. Residues: CARVARPGSGNTIYF. The V call is TRBV19, the J call TRBJ1-3; D is undetermined. V lost 9 bases to trimming and J lost 0 bases, with 15 bases between them. The CDR3 is 15 amino acids. The V gene's germline CDR1 is LNHDA and CDR2 SQIVND (reference sequence).

V and J are TRBV6-5 and TRBJ2-5; 9 bases match TRBD2. The CDR3 totals 14 residues. Germline lookup yields CDR1 MNHEY and CDR2 SVGAGI. J gave up 3 bases and V 5 bases, and 4 bases lay outside the gene matches. The CDR3 DNA reads as TGTGCCAGCAGTCAGGGACTAGCCGAAGAGACCCAGTACTTC. This gives the protein CASSQGLAEETQYF.

The CDR3 loop reads CASSQEIGVGPQHF. In DNA, the CDR3 is TGTGCCAGCAGCCAAGAAATAGGGGTAGGGCCCCAGCATTTT. The gene calls are TRBV3-1 (or the pseudogene TRBV3-2) and TRBJ1-5; TRBD1 is a possible D gene (5 bases). Looked up from germline, CDR1 is LGHDT and CDR2 is YNNKEL (reference sequence). The CDR3 is 14 residues long. V lost 0 bases and J 9 bases, leaving 12 bases between the germline ends.

The CDR3 protein is CATRNPSGANVLTF. The CDR3 DNA follows: TGTGCCACCCGTAATCCCTCTGGGGCCAACGTCCTGACTTTC. The chain combines TRBV15 with TRBJ2-6; D gene uncertain. The CDR3 spans 14 residues. Trimming removed 8 bases from V and 0 bases from J, with 8 bases in between. The germline gives CDR1 LNHNV, CDR2 YYDKDF (reference sequence). Together with reference TRBV15 and TRBJ2-6, the CDR3 gives the full variable domain: DAMVIQNPRYQVTQFGKPVTLSCSQTLNHNVMYWYQQKSSQAPKLLFHYYDKDFNNEADTPDNFQSRRPNTSFCFLDIRSPGLGDTAMYLCATRNPSGANVLTFGAGSRLTVL.

The J gene is TRBJ2-5, the V gene TRBV10-3, with TRBD2 matching over 11 bases. Per germline, CDR1 ENHRY and CDR2 SYGVKD. This CDR3 spans 15 amino acids. V gave up 6 bases and J gave up 0 bases; unmatched junction bases: 3. The CDR3 protein is CAIRGTSGDQETQYF. The CDR3 DNA follows: TGTGCCATCAGGGGGACTAGCGGAGACCAAGAGACCCAGTACTTC.